This TCR beta chain was profiled in a study of T cell clonotyping in hematopoietic cell transplantation. Only in-frame clones appear in the TCRdb table, and some are missing; sequencing was by immunoSEQ multiplex PCR. The repertoire holds 25,000 to 30,000 clones, with roughly 91% as singletons. About this clone itself: Its antigen is not identified.

Indicated time point: recipient sample about 28 days before transplant, after cytoreduction. Recipient blood drawn about 28 days pretransplant and days 30, 100, 180 after. Looked up from germline, CDR1 is GTSNPN and CDR2 is SVGIG (reference sequence). V lost 0 bases, J lost 1 base, and 7 bases lay in between. The CDR3 loop spans 14 amino acids. General study findings and limits: No sorting was done, leaving CD4 and CD8 contributions mixed. Pathologically expanded recipient clonotypes increased progressively from day 30 to day 180 as diversity fell. Broader posttransplant TCR repertoire diversity was predicted by graft donor and pretransplant recipient Inverse Simpson Index values.

The receptor was isolated from a man between 50 and 59 years old with acute myeloid leukemia. Some clones in this sample may be carry-over from other donors' samples. The V gene is TRBV30, the J gene TRBJ1-3, with a weak D call TRBD1 (6 bases). Sequencing used peripheral blood mononuclear cells, obtained before stem cell transplant. CDR3: CAWSVRGSGNTIYF. In DNA form, the CDR3 reads TGTGCCTGGAGTGTAAGGGGGTCTGGAAACACCATATATTTT.